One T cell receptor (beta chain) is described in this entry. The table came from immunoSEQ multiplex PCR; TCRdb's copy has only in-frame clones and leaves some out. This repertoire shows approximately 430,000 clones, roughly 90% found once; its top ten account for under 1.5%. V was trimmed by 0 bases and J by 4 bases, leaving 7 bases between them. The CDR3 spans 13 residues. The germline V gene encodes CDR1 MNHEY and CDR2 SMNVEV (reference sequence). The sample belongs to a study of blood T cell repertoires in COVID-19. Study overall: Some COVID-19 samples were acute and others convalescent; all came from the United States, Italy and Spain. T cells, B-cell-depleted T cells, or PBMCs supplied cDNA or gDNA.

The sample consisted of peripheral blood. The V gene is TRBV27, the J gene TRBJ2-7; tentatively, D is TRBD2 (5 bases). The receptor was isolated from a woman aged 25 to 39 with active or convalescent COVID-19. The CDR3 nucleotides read TGTGCCAGCAGTTTATCGGGAGAGTACGAGCAGTACTTC. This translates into CASSLSGEYEQYF.